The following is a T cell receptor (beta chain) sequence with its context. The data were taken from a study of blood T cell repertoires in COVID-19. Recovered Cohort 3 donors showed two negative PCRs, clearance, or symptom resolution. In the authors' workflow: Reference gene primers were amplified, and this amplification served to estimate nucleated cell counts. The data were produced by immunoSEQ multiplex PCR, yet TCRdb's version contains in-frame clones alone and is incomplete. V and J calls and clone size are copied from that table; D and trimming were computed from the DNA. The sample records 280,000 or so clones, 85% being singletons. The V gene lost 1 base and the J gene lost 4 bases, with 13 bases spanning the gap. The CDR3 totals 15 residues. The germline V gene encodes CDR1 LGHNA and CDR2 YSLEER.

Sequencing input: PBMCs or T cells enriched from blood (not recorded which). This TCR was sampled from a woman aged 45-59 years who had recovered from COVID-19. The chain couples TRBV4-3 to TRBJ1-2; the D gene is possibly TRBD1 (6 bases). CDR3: CASSQVTGQPYGYTF. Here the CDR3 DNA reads TGCGCCAGCAGCCAAGTTACAGGGCAACCCTATGGCTACACCTTC.